The clone carrying this T cell receptor (beta chain) was seen more than once but under ten times. Its matching antigen is unknown. As every portion of the isolated RNA was reverse transcribed, the sequencing read expressed TCRB transcripts. Method: immunoSEQ multiplex PCR; TCRdb's copy keeps in-frame clones and lacks some. Of 400,000 or so clones in the sample, 10% to 15% were seen once. This entry is derived from a study of beta chain features in type 1 diabetes. Notes on the study in general: TCRB CDR3s were moderately but significantly shorter in Type 1 diabetes patients in all four CD4+ subsets.

The germline gives CDR1 SGHNT, CDR2 YYREEE (reference sequence). There are 13 residues in the CDR3. V dropped 4 bases and J dropped 3 bases, with 10 bases sitting between them. This TCR was recovered from a woman aged 18 to 35 with type 1 diabetes. The gene calls are TRBV5-4 and TRBJ1-2, with D possibly being TRBD1 (5 bases). Sequencing input: naive CD4+ T cells from blood. CDR3 residues: CASSRDSDYGYTF. The CDR3 bases are TGTGCCAGCAGCCGGGACTCAGACTATGGCTACACCTTC.